These T cell receptor beta chains were read from a single sample in a study of blood T cell repertoires in COVID-19. Sequenced by immunoSEQ multiplex PCR; TCRdb stores in-frame clones only, minus some. The repertoire holds around 250,000 clones, with approximately 90% as singletons. Sample: peripheral blood. The receptors here all came from a woman in her 30s with active or convalescent COVID-19. CDR3s leave out the opening cysteine and the closing phenylalanine or tryptophan. D genes are given only for firm matches.

v_call cdr3_length d_call cdr3_aa
TRBV5-3 14 NA ARSLEQPLGNNEQF
TRBV10-3 11 TRBD2 AISGLAGDEQF
TRBV12-5 15 TRBD1 ASGLPWTGGSNQPQH
TRBV7-2 13 NA ASSLGGGRNSPLH
TRBV21-1 16 NA ASSAPDRDRAGANVLT
TRBV5-1 13 TRBD1 ASSLVPGGFYGYT
TRBV28 13 NA ATSPPRGMNSPLH
TRBV7-2 12 TRBD1 ASSSDREVDGYT
TRBV7-2 12 NA ASSPPLPPYEQY
TRBV5-1 11 NA ASRTGPLQPQH
TRBV18 13 TRBD1 ASSTGTGAGNTIY
TRBV4-2 17 TRBD2 ASSQGPSSGGPGLDEQF
TRBV2 11 NA ASMGQNQETQY
TRBV7-2 11 NA ASSLTGNTEAF
TRBV2 11 NA ASRLEQGTEAF
TRBV7-6 12 TRBD1 ASSLGTGVEPQH
TRBV28 11 TRBD2 ASRRAGGETQY
TRBV6-6 14 NA ASSYSGGVVAGTQY
TRBV5-1 14 NA ASSLEPGSSYNEQF
TRBV27 11 TRBD2 ASGTSDSRTQY
TRBV11-1 13 TRBD1 ASSLEPGGAGEQF
TRBV5-1 13 TRBD2 ASRGSGGAKGEQF
TRBV5-1 13 TRBD2 ASSPTAGEQETQY
TRBV19 15 TRBD1 ASSMNRGLGMNTEAF
TRBV7-2 16 NA ASSVPPGKGRVINEQF
TRBV7-2 16 TRBD1 ASSLQSAGGFPNQPQH
TRBV7-2 14 NA ASSLVASEGYTEAF
TRBV24-1 10 NA ATWEEYYEQY
TRBV9 12 TRBD1 ASSVAQGAGEAF
TRBV7-2 12 TRBD1 ASSRDSGLQPQH
TRBV9 13 NA ASSVAGQFNQPQH
TRBV6-4 15 TRBD2 ASSDPPSGGPGDTQY
TRBV9 13 TRBD1 ASSPGTASQETQY
TRBV7-2 14 TRBD2 ASSYAVGGAIYEQY
TRBV11-1 12 NA ASSLGGVRTEAF
TRBV3-1/TRBV3-2 10 NA ASSPPGEKLF
TRBV28 10 NA ASRGPLDTQY
TRBV4-1 14 NA ASSQAAGQPSYEQY
TRBV6-6 11 TRBD1 ASSFTGTGEQY
TRBV5-1 13 NA ASSPAGQTNYGYT
TRBV7-9 15 TRBD2 ASQSLGGGAGTDTQY
TRBV6-2/TRBV6-3 13 TRBD2 ASSLGLAGGNEQF
TRBV11-3 12 NA ASSFHRAEDTQY
TRBV18 14 NA ASSPFRSPGQETQY
TRBV5-4 14 NA ASSSWTRGVDNEQF
TRBV30 11 NA AWSRGGGNEQF
TRBV7-8 11 NA ASSWYRSDEQF
TRBV19 14 NA ASSMSRPNRPADLF
TRBV6-5 13 TRBD1 ASRRPGTGGPEAF
TRBV14 11 NA ASSQAGVGRQY
TRBV6-4 14 TRBD2 ASSDGAGGPAGELF
TRBV9 16 TRBD2 ASSIGTRGGLTSETQY
TRBV10-1 11 TRBD1 ASSETGVDEQF